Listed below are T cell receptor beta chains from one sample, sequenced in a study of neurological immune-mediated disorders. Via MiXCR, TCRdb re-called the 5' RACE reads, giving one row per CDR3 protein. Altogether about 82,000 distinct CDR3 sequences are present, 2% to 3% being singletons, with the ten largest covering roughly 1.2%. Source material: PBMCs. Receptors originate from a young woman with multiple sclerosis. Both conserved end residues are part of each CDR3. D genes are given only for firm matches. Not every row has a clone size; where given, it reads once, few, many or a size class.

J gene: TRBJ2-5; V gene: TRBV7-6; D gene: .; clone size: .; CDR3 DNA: TGTGCCAGCAGCTCTTGGAGAGAGACCCAGTACTTC; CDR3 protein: CASSSWRETQYF
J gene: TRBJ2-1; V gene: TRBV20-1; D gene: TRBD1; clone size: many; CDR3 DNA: TGCAGTGCTACCGGCTTCGGACAGGTTTCCTACAATGAGCAGTTCTTC; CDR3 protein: CSATGFGQVSYNEQFF
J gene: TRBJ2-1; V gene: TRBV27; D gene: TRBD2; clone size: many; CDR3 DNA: TGTGCCAGCAGCAAACAACTAGCGGGAGGGTACAATGAGCAGTTCTTC; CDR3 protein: CASSKQLAGGYNEQFF
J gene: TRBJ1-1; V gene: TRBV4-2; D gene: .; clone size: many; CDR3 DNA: TGTGCCAGCAGCCAAGCCGAAAGGCTGACAGGTAATGAAGCTTTCTTT; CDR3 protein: CASSQAERLTGNEAFF
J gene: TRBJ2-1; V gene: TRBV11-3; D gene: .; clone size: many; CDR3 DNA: TGTGCCAGCAGCTTAAGACAGGTTTACAATGAGCAGTTCTTC; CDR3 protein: CASSLRQVYNEQFF
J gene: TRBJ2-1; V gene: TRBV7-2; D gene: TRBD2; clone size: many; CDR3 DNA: TGTGCCAGCAGCTCGGGACTAGCGGGCGACAATGAGCAGTTCTTC; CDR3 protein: CASSSGLAGDNEQFF
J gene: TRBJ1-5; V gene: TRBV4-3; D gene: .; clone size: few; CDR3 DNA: TGCGCCAGCAGCCAAGAATTTCGGTACAATCAGCCCCAGCATTTT; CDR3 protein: CASSQEFRYNQPQHF
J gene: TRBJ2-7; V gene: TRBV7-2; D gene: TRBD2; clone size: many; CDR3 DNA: TGTGCCAGCAGCGCAATAGCGGGGGAGTACGAGCAGTACTTC; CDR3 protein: CASSAIAGEYEQYF
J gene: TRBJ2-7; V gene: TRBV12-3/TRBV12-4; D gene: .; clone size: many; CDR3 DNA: TGTGCCAGCAGCCCACTACTAGCTGGCGAGCAGTACTTC; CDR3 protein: CASSPLLAGEQYF
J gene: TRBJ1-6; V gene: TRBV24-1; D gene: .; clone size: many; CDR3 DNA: TGTGCCACCAGTGATCCCCCCTCATCCCGGCCTGGCATATTGCCCCTCCACTTT; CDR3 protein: CATSDPPSSRPGILPLHF
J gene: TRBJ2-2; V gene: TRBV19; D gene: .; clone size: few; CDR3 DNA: TGTGCCAGTAGCAGGGAGTCTGGGGTCACCGGGGAGCTGTTTTTT; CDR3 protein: CASSRESGVTGELFF
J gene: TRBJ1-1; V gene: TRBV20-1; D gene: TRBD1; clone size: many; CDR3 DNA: TGCAGTGCTACGGACAGGGGGCCGGACACTGAAGCTTTCTTT; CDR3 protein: CSATDRGPDTEAFF
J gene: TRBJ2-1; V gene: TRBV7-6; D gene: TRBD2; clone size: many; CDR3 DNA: TGTGCCAGCAGCTTGCGGACTAGCGGGAGTACAGATGAGCAGTTCTTC; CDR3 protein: CASSLRTSGSTDEQFF
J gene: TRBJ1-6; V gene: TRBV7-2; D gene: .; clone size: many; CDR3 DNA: TGTGCCAGCAGCTTAGCAGGGGGTTACTCACCCCTCCACTTT; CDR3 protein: CASSLAGGYSPLHF
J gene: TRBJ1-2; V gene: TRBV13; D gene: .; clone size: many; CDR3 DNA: TGTGCCAGCAGCTTAAGGAGTGCCAACTATGGCTACACCTTC; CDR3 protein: CASSLRSANYGYTF
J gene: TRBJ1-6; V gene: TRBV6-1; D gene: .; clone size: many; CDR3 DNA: TGTGCCAGCAGTGAAGCGTCCCACTTTGGAACCCTCCACTTT; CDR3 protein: CASSEASHFGTLHF